These 14 T cell receptor beta chains share one sample of origin, sequenced in a study of PD-1 blockade in classical Hodgkin lymphoma (TCRdb year 2020). The meaning of the sample's time point label: cycle 2 day 1 (C2D1) of nivolumab. All trial patients had relapsed after autologous stem cell transplantation, with cohorts A, B and C differing in prior brentuximab vedotin exposure. The receptor library was made with the immunoSEQ multiplex PCR assay. TCRdb stores this immuneACCESS table with in-frame sequences only. Part of the clones is absent; in the studies checked, under half of the shortfall reflects unresolved V genes, and no reason is known for the rest. Across this sample there are tens of thousands of clones, with 89% seen only once. Roughly 10% of the sample goes to the ten largest clones. The starting material was peripheral blood mononuclear cells (PBMCs), obtained before the second cycle of nivolumab. The receptors here all came from a human donor with classical Hodgkin lymphoma.

The chain links TRBV2 to TRBJ1-1; perhaps TRBD1 as D (5 bases). The CDR3 is made up of 15 amino acids. Trimming took off 4 bases at V and 5 bases at J, with 17 bases between the two ends. From germline, CDR1 is SNHLY and CDR2 FYNNEI. CDR3 sequence reads: CASSASVSGETEAFF. The CDR3 nucleotides read TGTGCCAGCAGTGCATCAGTGTCGGGGGAGACTGAAGCTTTCTTT.

V usage is TRBV27 and J usage is TRBJ1-1; 9 nucleotides line up with TRBD1. V dropped 6 bases and J dropped 3; count of bases not matched to a gene: 5. There are 14 residues in the CDR3. From germline, CDR1 is MNHEY and CDR2 SMNVEV (reference sequence). This CDR3 is CASRGQGFYTEAFF. The CDR3 coding sequence is TGTGCCAGCAGGGGACAGGGTTTTTACACTGAAGCTTTCTTT.

J is TRBJ2-5 and V is TRBV7-9; TRBD2 matches at 10 bases. The V and J ends lost 5 bases and 7 bases, in that order; junction bases with no gene match: 7. Germline assignment: CDR1 SEHNR and CDR2 FQNEAQ (reference sequence). The CDR3 loop spans 14 amino acids. The DNA of the CDR3 is TGTGCCAGCAGCCGGAGCGGGGGGGCTGGGACCCAGTACTTC. This translates into CASSRSGGAGTQYF.

V and J are TRBV9 and TRBJ2-7; tentatively, D is TRBD2 (7 bases). Germline assignment: CDR1 SGDLS and CDR2 YYNGEE. The CDR3 is 16 residues long. Trimming took off 4 bases at V and 3 bases at J, with 20 bases between the two ends. CDR3 sequence: CASSPRLGGTIYEQYF. The CDR3 bases are TGTGCCAGCAGCCCGAGACTAGGGGGGACTATCTACGAGCAGTACTTC.

This clone was found once. The chain joins TRBV18 to TRBJ1-1; 7 bases are shared with TRBD1. Germline CDR1 and CDR2: KGHSH and LQKENI. The CDR3 contains 13 residues. The junction had 3 bases not matched to a gene; V was cut back by 5 bases and J by 3 bases. The CDR3 reads CASSATGYTEAFF. In DNA, the CDR3 is TGTGCCAGCTCAGCGACAGGGTACACTGAAGCTTTCTTT.

For the CDR3, the DNA is TGTGCCAGCTCACAGACGGTGAACACTGAAGCTTTCTTT. It specifies CASSQTVNTEAFF. The genes are TRBV18 and TRBJ1-1; no clear D. The germline gives CDR1 KGHSH, CDR2 LQKENI. This CDR3 spans 13 amino acids. Trimming took off 4 bases at V and 0 bases at J, with 6 bases between the two ends.

This clone was recorded only once. The J gene is TRBJ2-7, the V gene TRBV2, with D hard to call. CDR1 SNHLY and CDR2 FYNNEI come from the germline V gene. This CDR3 spans 12 amino acids. The V end was cut by 4 bases, the J end by 10 bases, with 14 bases between. The CDR3 protein is CASSGYSLAQYF. The CDR3 nucleotides read TGTGCCAGCAGTGGGTACAGTTTAGCACAGTACTTC. Complete variable domain (other parts from reference TRBV2 and TRBJ2-7): EPEVTQTPSHQVTQMGQEVILRCVPISNHLYFYWYRQILGQKVEFLVSFYNNEISEKSEIFDDQFSVERPDGSNFTLKIRSTKLEDSAMYFCASSGYSLAQYFGPGTRLTVT.

The gene calls are TRBV9 and TRBJ1-3, with D tentatively TRBD1 (5 bases). Germline V gene sequence: CDR1 SGDLS, CDR2 YYNGEE. The length of the CDR3 is 17 residues. V dropped 0 bases and J dropped 4 bases, with 17 bases sitting between them. CDR3 coding DNA: TGTGCCAGCAGCGTAGAGGGGTACGCGATGTCCGGAAACACCATATATTTT. Translated: CASSVEGYAMSGNTIYF.

This clone was counted between two and nine times. The V gene is TRBV5-4, the J gene TRBJ1-5; D is unresolved. The V and J ends lost 0 bases and 6 bases respectively, with 7 bases between them. This CDR3 comprises 13 residues. The germline V gene encodes CDR1 SGHNT and CDR2 YYREEE (reference sequence). CDR3 loop: CASSLAPTQPQHF. Written as DNA, the CDR3 is TGTGCCAGCAGCTTGGCGCCGACTCAGCCCCAGCATTTT. Filled out from reference TRBV5-4 and TRBJ1-5, the complete variable domain reads ETGVTQSPTHLIKTRGQQVTLRCSSQSGHNTVSWYQQALGQGPQFIFQYYREEENGRGNFPPRFSGLQFPNYSSELNVNALELDDSALYLCASSLAPTQPQHFGDGTRLSIL.

The chain is built from TRBV10-3 and TRBJ2-1; 8 bases match TRBD2. J lost 3 bases, V lost 4 bases, and 11 bases had no gene match. The CDR3 is 17 residues long. CDR1 and CDR2 (germline): ENHRY, SYGVKD. CDR3 DNA sequence: TGTGCCATCAGTGGATCCGCGGGCGGGGGGTACTACAATGAGCAGTTCTTC. It is translated as CAISGSAGGGYYNEQFF.

The gene calls are TRBV19 and TRBJ1-2; D gene uncertain. The CDR3 runs 14 residues. The germline V and J ends were trimmed by 0 bases and 4 bases, with 9 bases remaining between them. Per germline, CDR1 LNHDA and CDR2 SQIVND (reference sequence). CDR3 protein: CASSIDSTLYGYTF. In DNA, the CDR3 is TGTGCCAGTAGTATAGATAGCACCCTCTATGGCTACACCTTC.

The chain combines TRBV7-9 with TRBJ2-1; D unresolved. The CDR3 is made up of 16 amino acids. The V end lost 5 bases, the J end lost 13 bases, and 27 bases lay between the germline ends. Per germline, CDR1 SEHNR and CDR2 FQNEAQ (reference sequence). This chain's CDR3 is CASSPRSSGSYQDQFF. The CDR3 bases are TGTGCCAGCAGCCCCCGATCCAGTGGCTCGTACCAAGACCAGTTCTTC.

The V gene is TRBV10-3, the J gene TRBJ2-7; D perhaps matches TRBD1 (7 bases). V lost 5 bases and J 1 base, leaving 15 bases between the germline ends. The CDR3 contains 15 residues. Germline CDR1 reads ENHRY; CDR2 reads SYGVKD. The DNA for the CDR3 is TGTGCCATCAGTCAGGGGGGACAGCCATCCTACGAGCAGTACTTC. Translating gives CAISQGGQPSYEQYF.

The rearrangement links TRBV9 to TRBJ2-1, with D possibly being TRBD2 (5 bases). Germline V lookup: CDR1 SGDLS, CDR2 YYNGEE. The V end was cut by 7 bases, the J end by 0 bases, with 17 bases between. CDR3 length: 16 residues. In DNA, the CDR3 is TGTGCCAGCTCGTTTAGGGTGGGGAGCTCCTACAATGAGCAGTTCTTC. This encodes CASSFRVGSSYNEQFF.